This T cell receptor beta chain came from a study of blood T cell repertoires in COVID-19. V lost 2 bases, J lost 6 bases, and 13 bases lay in between. Germline V lookup: CDR1 GTSNPN, CDR2 SVGIG (reference sequence). The CDR3 sequence is 13 residues long. Produced via immunoSEQ multiplex PCR; TCRdb's table is partial and in-frame only. Seen here are around 180,000 clones, approximately 89% observed once, and the top ten hold more than 3.5%. Sequenced sample: peripheral blood. The chain uses TRBV30 and TRBJ1-1; D unclear. The receptor comes from a woman between 25 and 40 years old with acute or convalescent COVID-19. The CDR3 region is CAWSTRVGAEAFF. The CDR3 nucleotides read TGTGCCTGGAGTACCCGAGTGGGAGCTGAAGCTTTCTTT.